The 21 T cell receptor beta chains presented below share a single source sample, sequenced in a study of technical replicates of blood from a handful of donors. Profiled with immunoSEQ multiplex PCR; TCRdb holds only in-frame clones, not every one. The sample lists 67,000 or so clones, about nine tenths occurring once. The sequenced material came from T cells isolated from PBMCs. The receptors stem from a human donor in good health.

The CDR3 region is CASSVRGLETDTQYF. The CDR3 DNA sequence: TGTGCCAGCAGCGTAAGAGGGTTGGAGACAGATACGCAGTATTTT. The chain uses TRBV9 and TRBJ2-3; TRBD2 might be the D (5 bases). The V end lost 1 base, the J end lost 3 bases, and 12 bases lay between the germline ends. The CDR3 length is 15 residues. Germline V lookup: CDR1 SGDLS, CDR2 YYNGEE.

V and J are TRBV10-2 and TRBJ2-6, with 7 bases that match TRBD1. Germline V lookup: CDR1 WSHSY, CDR2 SAAADI. After removal of 1 base from V and 2 bases from J, the junction contained 8 bases not matched to a gene. The CDR3 covers 18 residues. CDR3: CASSEWSLRGPGANVLTF. The CDR3 nucleotides read TGCGCCAGCAGTGAGTGGTCCCTGAGGGGGCCTGGGGCCAACGTCCTGACTTTC.

This rearrangement joins TRBV18 to TRBJ1-4; 7 positions agree with TRBD1. V lost 3 bases, J lost 7 bases, and 11 bases stayed unmatched. There are 16 residues in the CDR3. Germline loops: CDR1 KGHSH, CDR2 LQKENI. The CDR3 reads CASSPTTGSGTEKLFF. DNA of the CDR3: TGTGCCAGCTCACCTACGACAGGGTCAGGCACTGAAAAACTGTTTTTT.

The J gene is TRBJ2-3, the V gene TRBV9; TRBD2 might be the D (6 bases). Trimming removed 4 bases from V and 4 bases from J, with 19 bases in between. The germline CDR1 and CDR2 sequences are SGDLS and YYNGEE. There are 16 residues in the CDR3. The CDR3 DNA reads TGTGCCAGCAGCTTTCTGACTAGTGGGAGTCCAGATACGCAGTATTTT. Translated: CASSFLTSGSPDTQYF. Variable domain in full (rest from reference TRBV9 and TRBJ2-3): DSGVTQTPKHLITATGQRVTLRCSPRSGDLSVYWYQQSLDQGLQFLIQYYNGEERAKGNILERFSAQQFPDLHSELNLSSLELGDSALYFCASSFLTSGSPDTQYFGPGTRLTVL.

This clone is categorized as medium-sized (0.01 to 0.1%). The V and J genes are TRBV6-1 and TRBJ2-7; TRBD1 agrees at 9 bases. Germline V lookup: CDR1 MNHNS, CDR2 SASEGT. J was trimmed by 1 base and V by 3 bases; bases with no gene match: 7. This CDR3 spans 16 amino acids. The CDR3 DNA is TGTGCCAGCAGTGACGAGGGACAGGGCCCTTCCTACGAGCAGTACTTC. Its translation: CASSDEGQGPSYEQYF.

J is TRBJ2-1 and V is TRBV6-4; 8 bases map to TRBD2. This CDR3 is 14 amino acids long. CDR1 MRHNA and CDR2 SNTAGT come from the germline V gene. Trimming cost V 9 bases and J 2 bases; bases outside gene matches: 6. CDR3 protein: CARTTSGTYNEQFF. CDR3 nucleotides: TGTGCCAGGACAACTAGCGGAACCTACAATGAGCAGTTCTTC.

The chain recombines TRBV18 with TRBJ1-1; perhaps TRBD1 as D (6 bases). V was trimmed by 3 bases and J by 0 bases, leaving 11 bases between them. The germline gives CDR1 KGHSH, CDR2 LQKENI. The CDR3 contains 15 residues. The CDR3 protein is CASSPGQTMNTEAFF. In DNA, the CDR3 is TGTGCCAGCTCACCGGGACAAACTATGAACACTGAAGCTTTCTTT.

CDR3 nucleotides: TGTGCCACCAGCAGAGGGGGGGAGAACACTGAAGCTTTCTTT. This translates into CATSRGGENTEAFF. V usage is TRBV15 and J usage is TRBJ1-1; D may be TRBD1 (5 bases). From germline, CDR1 is LNHNV and CDR2 YYDKDF (reference sequence). Trimming shortened V by 1 base and J by 1 base, and 7 bases separated the two germline ends. This CDR3 comprises 14 residues. Together with reference TRBV15 and TRBJ1-1, the CDR3 gives the full variable domain: DAMVIQNPRYQVTQFGKPVTLSCSQTLNHNVMYWYQQKSSQAPKLLFHYYDKDFNNEADTPDNFQSRRPNTSFCFLDIRSPGLGDTAMYLCATSRGGENTEAFFGQGTRLTVV.

J is TRBJ1-5 and V is TRBV18; TRBD1 is a possible D gene (6 bases). CDR1 and CDR2 from the germline V gene are KGHSH and LQKENI. This CDR3 has 16 amino acids. With 3 bases removed from V and 7 bases from J, the gap between germline ends came to 19 bases. CDR3 nucleotides: TGTGCCAGCTCACCGTGGGGACAAAAAAGGTACCAGCCCCAGCATTTT. This sequence encodes CASSPWGQKRYQPQHF.

CDR3 amino acids: CASSVTGSSTDTQYF. Written as DNA, the CDR3 is TGTGCCAGCAGCGTGACGGGATCTAGCACAGATACGCAGTATTTT. The chain carries TRBV9 and TRBJ2-3, with D possibly TRBD2 on 5 matching bases. V lost 2 bases and J lost 0, with 10 bases in between. Per the germline V gene, CDR1 is SGDLS and CDR2 is YYNGEE. The CDR3 is 15 residues long.

The genes are TRBV10-2 and TRBJ2-7; 7 positions match TRBD1. The V segment lost 7 bases and the J segment 4 bases; nucleotides outside the gene matches: 13. Germline V gene data show CDR1 as WSHSY and CDR2 as SAAADI. The CDR3 contains 15 residues. The CDR3 coding sequence is TGCGCCAGCATCCCAAGACAGGGAGTTGGGTACGAGCAGTACTTC. Encoded protein: CASIPRQGVGYEQYF.

The chain employs TRBV19 and TRBJ2-2; tentatively, D is TRBD2 (5 bases). The CDR3 length is 12 residues. CDR1 and CDR2 from the germline V gene are LNHDA and SQIVND (reference sequence). The CDR3 here is CALLVNTGELFF. The DNA for the CDR3 is TGTGCTTTACTAGTGAACACCGGGGAGCTGTTTTTT. The whole variable domain, remainder taken from reference TRBV19 and TRBJ2-2, is DGGITQSPKYLFRKEGQNVTLSCEQNLNHDAMYWYRQDPGQGLRLIYYSQIVNDFQKGDIAEGYSVSREKKESFPLTVTSAQKNPTAFYLCALLVNTGELFFGEGSRLTVL.

The chain couples TRBV6-1 to TRBJ2-7; D unclear. Germline CDR1 and CDR2: MNHNS and SASEGT. This CDR3 is 15 amino acids long. The germline V and J ends were trimmed by 5 bases and 4 bases, with 18 bases remaining between them. The CDR3: CASSTTIEVAYEQYF. The CDR3 coding sequence is TGTGCCAGCAGTACAACCATCGAGGTGGCTTACGAGCAGTACTTC.

The CDR3 reads CASSALLATYDNEQFF. The CDR3 DNA reads as TGTGCCAGCAGCGCGCTGCTAGCGACATATGACAATGAGCAGTTCTTC. The chain combines TRBV5-6 with TRBJ2-1; tentative D call: TRBD2 (6 bases). CDR1 and CDR2 (germline): SGHDT, YYEEEE. There are 16 residues in the CDR3. Trimming took off 4 bases at V and 5 bases at J, with 19 bases between the two ends.

This chain links TRBV9 with TRBJ2-5, with D possibly matching TRBD2 (5 bases). The CDR3 is made up of 15 amino acids. Trimming pared 4 bases from V and 2 bases from J, leaving 15 bases between. Germline CDR1 reads SGDLS; CDR2 reads YYNGEE. The chain's CDR3 is CASSPGLAFQETQYF. The CDR3 region has the DNA TGTGCCAGCAGCCCAGGTTTAGCGTTTCAAGAGACCCAGTACTTC.

The CDR3: CASSLKTVVARVEYF. DNA of the CDR3: TGTGCCAGCAGCTTGAAGACCGTGGTAGCCAGGGTCGAGTACTTC. The chain is built from TRBV5-8 and TRBJ2-7; D might be TRBD1 (5 bases). The CDR3 runs to 15 residues. V was shortened by 1 base and J by 11 bases, with 22 bases between the two germline ends. The V gene's germline CDR1 is SGHTS and CDR2 YDEGEE.

CDR3 sequence (DNA): TGCAGCGTTGAGGGCGCAGCCGGGATTCACTATGGCTACACCTTC. This encodes CSVEGAAGIHYGYTF. The chain recombines TRBV29-1 with TRBJ1-2; no firm D call. Trimming shortened V by 3 bases and J by 3 bases, and 17 bases separated the two germline ends. CDR1 is SQVTM, CDR2 ANQGSEA, per germline. The CDR3 sequence is 15 residues long.

V usage is TRBV29-1 and J usage is TRBJ2-1; D is possibly TRBD2 (5 bases). Germline CDR1 and CDR2: SQVTM and ANQGSEA. Between the trimmed V and J ends, which lost 7 bases and 9 bases, there was a span of 10 bases. The CDR3 length is 10 residues. CDR3 residues: CSALGVEQFF. In nucleotides, the CDR3 is TGCAGCGCCTTGGGAGTTGAGCAGTTCTTC.

This chain connects TRBV10-2 to TRBJ2-5, with TRBD1 matching 7 bases. This CDR3 spans 14 amino acids. The germline gives CDR1 WSHSY, CDR2 SAAADI. With V trimmed by 0 bases and J by 7 bases, 5 bases remained unmatched. The CDR3 protein is CASSESPPGGTQYF. The CDR3 DNA follows: TGCGCCAGCAGTGAGTCGCCCCCAGGGGGGACCCAGTACTTC.

This chain links TRBV19 with TRBJ1-1; 8 bases map to TRBD1. Germline CDR1 is LNHDA and CDR2 is SQIVND (reference sequence). The V and J ends lost 6 bases and 5 bases, in that order; junction bases with no gene match: 5. There are 13 residues in the CDR3. CDR3 sequence (DNA): TGTGCCAGTAGCGGACAGGGTTGGACTGAAGCTTTCTTT. It encodes CASSGQGWTEAFF.

The V and J genes are TRBV30 and TRBJ2-5, with D tentatively TRBD2 (6 bases). The CDR3 totals 11 residues. Trimming shortened V by 5 bases and J by 4 bases, and 8 bases separated the two germline ends. The germline gives CDR1 GTSNPN, CDR2 SVGIG (reference sequence). The CDR3 spells CAWQGGETQYF. The CDR3 DNA is TGTGCCTGGCAGGGAGGAGAGACCCAGTACTTC.